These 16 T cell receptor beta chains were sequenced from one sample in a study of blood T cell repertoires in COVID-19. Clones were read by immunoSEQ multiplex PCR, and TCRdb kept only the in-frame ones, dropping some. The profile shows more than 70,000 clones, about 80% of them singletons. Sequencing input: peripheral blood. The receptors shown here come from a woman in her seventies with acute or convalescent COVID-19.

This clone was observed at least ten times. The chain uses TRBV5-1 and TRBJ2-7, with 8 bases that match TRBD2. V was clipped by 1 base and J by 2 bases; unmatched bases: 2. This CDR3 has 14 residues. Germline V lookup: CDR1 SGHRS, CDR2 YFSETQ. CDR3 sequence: CASSLNSGTYEQYF. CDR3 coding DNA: TGCGCCAGCAGCTTGAATAGCGGGACCTACGAGCAGTACTTC.

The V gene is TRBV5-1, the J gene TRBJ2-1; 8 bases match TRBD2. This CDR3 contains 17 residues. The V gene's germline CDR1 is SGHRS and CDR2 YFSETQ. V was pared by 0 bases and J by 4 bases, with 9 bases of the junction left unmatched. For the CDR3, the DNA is TGCGCCAGCAGCTTGGAAATAGCGGGGCCCCTTTACAATGAGCAGTTCTTC. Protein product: CASSLEIAGPLYNEQFF.

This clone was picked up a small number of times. The DNA for the CDR3 is TGTGCCAGCAGCCTACAGGGAGTCAATCAGCCCCAGCATTTT. This gives the protein CASSLQGVNQPQHF. The chain carries TRBV7-8 and TRBJ1-5; TRBD1 might be the D (6 bases). The V and J ends lost 5 bases and 3 bases respectively, with 11 bases between them. Germline V CDR1 and CDR2: SGHVS, FQNEAQ. The CDR3 is made up of 14 amino acids.

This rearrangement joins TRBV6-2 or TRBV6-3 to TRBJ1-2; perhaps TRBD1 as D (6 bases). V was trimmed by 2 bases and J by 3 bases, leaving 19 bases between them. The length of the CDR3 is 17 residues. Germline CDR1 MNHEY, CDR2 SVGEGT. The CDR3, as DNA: TGTGCCAGCAGTTACCCCACCGGGGACACTGCGTACTATGGCTACACCTTC. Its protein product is CASSYPTGDTAYYGYTF.

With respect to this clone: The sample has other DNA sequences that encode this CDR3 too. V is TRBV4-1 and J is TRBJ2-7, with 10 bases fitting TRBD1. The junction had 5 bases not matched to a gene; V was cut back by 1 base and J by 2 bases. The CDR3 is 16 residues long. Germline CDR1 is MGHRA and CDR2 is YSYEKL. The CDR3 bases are TGCGCCAGCAGCCAAGTACCTGGGACAGGGGCCTACGAGCAGTACTTC. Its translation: CASSQVPGTGAYEQYF.

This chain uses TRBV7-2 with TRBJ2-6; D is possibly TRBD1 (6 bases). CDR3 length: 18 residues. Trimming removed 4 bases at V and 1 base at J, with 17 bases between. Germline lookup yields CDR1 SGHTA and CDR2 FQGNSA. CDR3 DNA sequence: TGTGCCAGCAGCTCCCCCCAGGGGATGGGATCTGGGGCCAACGTCCTGACTTTC. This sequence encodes CASSSPQGMGSGANVLTF.

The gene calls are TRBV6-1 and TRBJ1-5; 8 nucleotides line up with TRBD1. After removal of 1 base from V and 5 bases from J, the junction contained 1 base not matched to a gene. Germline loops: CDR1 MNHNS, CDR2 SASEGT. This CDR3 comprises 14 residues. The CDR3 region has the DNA TGTGCCAGCAGTGAAGGACAGGGGCATCAGCCCCAGCATTTT. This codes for CASSEGQGHQPQHF.

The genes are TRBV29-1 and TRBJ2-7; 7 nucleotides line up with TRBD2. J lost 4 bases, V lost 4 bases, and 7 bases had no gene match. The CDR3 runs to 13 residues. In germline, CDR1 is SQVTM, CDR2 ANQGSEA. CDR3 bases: TGCAGCGTTGGCCTAGCGGATGCTTACGAGCAGTACTTC. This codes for CSVGLADAYEQYF.

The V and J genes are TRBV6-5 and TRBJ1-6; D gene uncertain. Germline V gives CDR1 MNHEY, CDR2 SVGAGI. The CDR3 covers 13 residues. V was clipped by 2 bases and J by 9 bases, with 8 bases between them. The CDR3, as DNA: TGTGCCAGCAGTTACGGAGGTGGTTCACCCCTCCACTTT. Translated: CASSYGGGSPLHF.

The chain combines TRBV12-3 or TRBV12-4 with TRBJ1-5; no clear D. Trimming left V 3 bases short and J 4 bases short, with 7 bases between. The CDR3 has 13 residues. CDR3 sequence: CASSFTGNQPQHF. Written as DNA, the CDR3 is TGTGCCAGCAGTTTCACGGGGAATCAGCCCCAGCATTTT.

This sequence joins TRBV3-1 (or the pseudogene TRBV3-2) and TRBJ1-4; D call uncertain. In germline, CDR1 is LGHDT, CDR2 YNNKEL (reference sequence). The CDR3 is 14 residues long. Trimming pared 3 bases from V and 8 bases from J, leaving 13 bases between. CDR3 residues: CASSQGIREEKLFF. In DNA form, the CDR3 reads TGTGCCAGCAGCCAGGGGATAAGGGAGGAAAAACTGTTTTTT.

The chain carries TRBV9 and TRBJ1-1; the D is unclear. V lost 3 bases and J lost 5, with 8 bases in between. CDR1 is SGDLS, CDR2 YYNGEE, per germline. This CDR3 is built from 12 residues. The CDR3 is CASSDSRTEAFF. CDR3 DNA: TGTGCCAGCAGCGATAGTAGAACTGAAGCTTTCTTT. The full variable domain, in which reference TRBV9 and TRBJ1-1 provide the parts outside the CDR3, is DSGVTQTPKHLITATGQRVTLRCSPRSGDLSVYWYQQSLDQGLQFLIQYYNGEERAKGNILERFSAQQFPDLHSELNLSSLELGDSALYFCASSDSRTEAFFGQGTRLTVV.

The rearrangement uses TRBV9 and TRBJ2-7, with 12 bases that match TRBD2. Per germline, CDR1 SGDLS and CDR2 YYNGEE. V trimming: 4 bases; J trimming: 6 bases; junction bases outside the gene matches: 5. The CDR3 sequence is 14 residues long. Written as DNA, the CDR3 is TGTGCCAGCAGCTCACTAGCGGGAGGCGGCGAGCAGTACTTC. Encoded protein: CASSSLAGGGEQYF.

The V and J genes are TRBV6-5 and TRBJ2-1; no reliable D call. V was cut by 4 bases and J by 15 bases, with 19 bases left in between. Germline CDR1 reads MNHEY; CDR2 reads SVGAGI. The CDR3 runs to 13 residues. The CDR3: CASSSAGSGRGFF. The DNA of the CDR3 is TGTGCCAGCAGTTCCGCTGGTTCAGGCCGTGGGTTCTTC.

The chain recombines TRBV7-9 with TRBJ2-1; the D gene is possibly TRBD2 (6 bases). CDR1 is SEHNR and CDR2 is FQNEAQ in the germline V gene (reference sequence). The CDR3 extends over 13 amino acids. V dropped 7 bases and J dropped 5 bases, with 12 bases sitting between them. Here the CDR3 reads CASTPGSHNEQFF. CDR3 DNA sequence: TGTGCCAGCACCCCCGGGAGCCACAATGAGCAGTTCTTC.

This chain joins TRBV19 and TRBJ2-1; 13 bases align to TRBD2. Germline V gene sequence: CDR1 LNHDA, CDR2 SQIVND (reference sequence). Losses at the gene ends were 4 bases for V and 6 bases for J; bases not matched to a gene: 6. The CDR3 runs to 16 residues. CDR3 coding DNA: TGTGCCAGTAGTACCGGGGGGACTAGCGGGGCCAATGAGCAGTTCTTC. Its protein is CASSTGGTSGANEQFF.